The 10 T cell receptor beta chains listed next were all sequenced from one sample in a study of blood T cell repertoires in COVID-19. Assay used: immunoSEQ multiplex PCR; TCRdb lists only in-frame clones, some missing. Of about 230,000 clones in the sample, 65% to 90% were seen once. The sequenced sample consisted of peripheral blood. The receptors stem from a man aged 50-59 years with COVID-19, enrolled during active disease.

Turning to this clone: The sample holds other DNA sequences that translate to the same CDR3. The V call is TRBV11-2, the J call TRBJ2-7; TRBD2 is a possible D gene (7 bases). The CDR3 consists of 14 residues. CDR1 and CDR2 from the germline V gene are SGHAT and FQNNGV. The V end was cut by 1 base, the J end by 4 bases, with 11 bases between. The CDR3 DNA is TGTGCCAGCAGCTTAGCGGGGGGCGGTTACGAGCAGTACTTC. Translation gives CASSLAGGGYEQYF.

The chain recombines TRBV6-4 with TRBJ1-2; 8 positions match TRBD1. From germline, CDR1 is MRHNA and CDR2 SNTAGT. J was trimmed by 7 bases and V by 4 bases; bases with no gene match: 5. This CDR3 spans 13 amino acids. The DNA of the CDR3 is TGTGCCAGCAGTGGCGGACAGGGCTCTGGCTACACCTTC. It encodes CASSGGQGSGYTF.

The rearrangement joins TRBV11-3 to TRBJ2-1; TRBD1 might be the D (6 bases). CDR3 size: 15 residues. Germline CDR1 reads SGHNT; CDR2 reads YENEEA. V lost 2 bases and J 5 bases, leaving 13 bases between the germline ends. In nucleotides, the CDR3 is TGTGCCAGCAGCTTAAGGACAGAGAACGACAATGAGCAGTTCTTC. Translation gives CASSLRTENDNEQFF.

This sequence joins TRBV10-2 and TRBJ1-5; no firm D call. Germline V gene lookup returns CDR1 WSHSY and CDR2 SAAADI. Trimming pared 4 bases from V and 4 bases from J, leaving 8 bases between. This CDR3 spans 13 amino acids. CDR3 sequence: CASSGAGNQPQHF. CDR3 nucleotides: TGCGCCAGCAGTGGGGCAGGAAATCAGCCCCAGCATTTT.

This clone was seen a few times. V usage is TRBV25-1 and J usage is TRBJ2-7, with TRBD1 matching over 9 bases. The V segment lost 4 bases and the J segment 2 bases; nucleotides outside the gene matches: 6. The germline gives CDR1 MGHDK, CDR2 SYGVNS. There are 15 residues in the CDR3. The CDR3 DNA sequence: TGTGCCAGCAGTGTACAGGGACAGGGAGCCTACGAGCAGTACTTC. Translated, it gives CASSVQGQGAYEQYF.

The rearrangement joins TRBV29-1 to TRBJ2-7, with 9 bases fitting TRBD2. The CDR3 contains 13 residues. J lost 4 bases, V lost 6 bases, and 7 bases had no gene match. Germline V CDR1 and CDR2: SQVTM, ANQGSEA. CDR3 DNA: TGCAGCGTACCGTCCCTAGCGGGATACGAGCAGTACTTC. Translating gives CSVPSLAGYEQYF.

The chain carries TRBV27 and TRBJ1-1; D is perhaps TRBD1 (6 bases). Germline V gene sequence: CDR1 MNHEY, CDR2 SMNVEV (reference sequence). Trimming pared 3 bases from V and 2 bases from J, leaving 10 bases between. There are 14 residues in the CDR3. CDR3 loop: CASSFRTANTEAFF. The CDR3 DNA sequence: TGTGCCAGCAGTTTCCGGACAGCTAACACTGAAGCTTTCTTT.

V is TRBV30 and J is TRBJ2-5, with D perhaps matching TRBD1 (6 bases). This CDR3 spans 13 amino acids. CDR1 is GTSNPN and CDR2 is SVGIG in the germline V gene (reference sequence). The V end lost 8 bases, the J end lost 2 bases, and 15 bases lay between the germline ends. CDR3 nucleotides: TGTGCCCCTCAGGGGCGCTTTCAAGAGACCCAGTACTTC. It codes for CAPQGRFQETQYF.

This clone has a single count. The CDR3 DNA follows: TGTGCCAGCAGTTTATCGCCACAGGGAACCGGGGAGCTGTTTTTT. Protein product: CASSLSPQGTGELFF. The rearrangement joins TRBV27 to TRBJ2-2, with TRBD1 as a possible D gene (6 bases). V was cut by 0 bases and J by 5 bases, with 10 bases left in between. Germline assignment: CDR1 MNHEY and CDR2 SMNVEV (reference sequence). The CDR3 is made up of 15 amino acids.

The chain joins TRBV6-5 to TRBJ1-3; no clear D gene. Trimming pared 1 base from V and 0 bases from J, leaving 7 bases between. There are 15 residues in the CDR3. Per the germline V gene, CDR1 is MNHEY and CDR2 is SVGAGI. As DNA, the CDR3 is TGTGCCAGCAGTTACTTCGCGGACTCTGGAAACACCATATATTTT. Translating it yields CASSYFADSGNTIYF.